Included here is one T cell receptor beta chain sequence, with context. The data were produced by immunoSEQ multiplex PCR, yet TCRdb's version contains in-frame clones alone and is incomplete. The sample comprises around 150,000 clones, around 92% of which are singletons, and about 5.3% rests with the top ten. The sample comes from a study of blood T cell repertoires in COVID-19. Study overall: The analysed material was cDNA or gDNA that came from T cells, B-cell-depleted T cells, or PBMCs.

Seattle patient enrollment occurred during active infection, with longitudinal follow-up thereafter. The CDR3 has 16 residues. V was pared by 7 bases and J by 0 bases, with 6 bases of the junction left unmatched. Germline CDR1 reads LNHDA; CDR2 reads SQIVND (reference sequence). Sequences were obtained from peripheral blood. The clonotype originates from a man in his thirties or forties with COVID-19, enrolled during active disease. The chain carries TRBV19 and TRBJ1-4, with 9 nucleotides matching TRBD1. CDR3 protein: CASIEDRGSTNEKLFF. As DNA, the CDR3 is TGTGCCAGTATAGAGGACAGGGGCTCAACTAATGAAAAACTGTTTTTT.